This entry concerns a single TCR beta chain. Its cognate antigen is unknown. One junction end does not reproduce the germline sequence, and a read error may be involved. These data originate in a study of CD8+CD57+ T cells in acquired aplastic anemia. Turning to the study itself: When averaged, DNA from sorted CD4+ and CD8+ cells came to around 3.1 ug. Mean read depth for CD4+ cells from healthy donors was 9 million to 13 million. General study points: Patients did not significantly differ from controls in CD8+ Simpson's diversity.

Looked up from germline, CDR1 is KGHDR and CDR2 is SFDVKD. There are 13 residues in the CDR3. The use of genomic DNA as template underpinned the TCR beta VDJ and CDR3 profiling. TCRdb itself ran the reads through MiXCR, one entry per CDR3 protein. The sample consists of about 190,000 distinct CDR3 sequences, less than 70% of them appearing once. Sequenced sample: sorted CD4+, CD8+, or CD8+CD57+ T cells (not recorded which) from PBMCs. The sequence derives from a human donor in good health, serving as a control. The chain is built from TRBV24-1 and TRBJ1-6; D remains ambiguous. The CDR3 DNA reads as TGTGCCAGCAGTTTAGTGGGCAGGCGACCCCTCCACTTT. Amino acid sequence: CASSLVGRRPLHF.